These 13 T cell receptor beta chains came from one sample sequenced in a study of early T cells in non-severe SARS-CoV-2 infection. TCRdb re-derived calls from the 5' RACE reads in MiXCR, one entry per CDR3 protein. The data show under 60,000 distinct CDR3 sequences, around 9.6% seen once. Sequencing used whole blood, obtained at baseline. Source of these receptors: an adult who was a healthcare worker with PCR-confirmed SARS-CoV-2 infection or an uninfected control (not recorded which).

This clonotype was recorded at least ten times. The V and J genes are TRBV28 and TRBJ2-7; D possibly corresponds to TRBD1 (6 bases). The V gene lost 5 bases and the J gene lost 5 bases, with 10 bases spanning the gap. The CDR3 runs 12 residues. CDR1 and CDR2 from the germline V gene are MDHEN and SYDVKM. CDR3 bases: TGTGCCAGCAGTGGACAGCTTAACGAGCAGTACTTC. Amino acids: CASSGQLNEQYF.

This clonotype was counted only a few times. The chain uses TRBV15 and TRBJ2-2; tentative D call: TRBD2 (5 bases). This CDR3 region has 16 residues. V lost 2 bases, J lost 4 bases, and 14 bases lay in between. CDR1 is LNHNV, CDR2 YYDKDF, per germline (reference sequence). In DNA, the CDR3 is TGTGCCACCAGCAGACGGACTCCCTCAGGCACCGGGGAGCTGTTTTTT. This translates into CATSRRTPSGTGELFF.

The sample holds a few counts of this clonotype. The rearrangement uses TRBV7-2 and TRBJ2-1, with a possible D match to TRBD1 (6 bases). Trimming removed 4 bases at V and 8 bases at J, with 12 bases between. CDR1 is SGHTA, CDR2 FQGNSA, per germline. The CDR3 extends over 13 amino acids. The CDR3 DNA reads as TGTGCCAGCAGCTCACAGGGTAGGGATGAGCAGTTCTTC. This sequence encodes CASSSQGRDEQFF.

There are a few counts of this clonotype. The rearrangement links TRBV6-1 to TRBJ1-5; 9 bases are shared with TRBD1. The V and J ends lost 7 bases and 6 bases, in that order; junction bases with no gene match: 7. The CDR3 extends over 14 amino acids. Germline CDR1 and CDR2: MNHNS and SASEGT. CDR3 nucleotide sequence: TGTGCCAGCACGGTACAGGGGGCTGTTCAGCCCCAGCATTTT. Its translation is CASTVQGAVQPQHF.

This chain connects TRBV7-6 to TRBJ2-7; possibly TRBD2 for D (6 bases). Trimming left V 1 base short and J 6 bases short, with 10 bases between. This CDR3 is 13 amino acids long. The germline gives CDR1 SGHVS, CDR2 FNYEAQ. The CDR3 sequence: CASSLERGGEQYF. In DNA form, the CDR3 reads TGTGCCAGCAGCTTAGAAAGGGGAGGCGAGCAGTACTTC. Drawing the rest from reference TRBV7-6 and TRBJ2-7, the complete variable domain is GAGVSQSPRYKVTKRGQDVALRCDPISGHVSLYWYRQALGQGPEFLTYFNYEAQQDKSGLPNDRFSAERPEGSISTLTIQRTEQRDSAMYRCASSLERGGEQYFGPGTRLTVT.

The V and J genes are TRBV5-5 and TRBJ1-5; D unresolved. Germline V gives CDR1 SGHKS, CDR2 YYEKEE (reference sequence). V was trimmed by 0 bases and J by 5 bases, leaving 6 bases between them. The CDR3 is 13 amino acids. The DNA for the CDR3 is TGTGCCAGCAGCTTGGGTCCACATCAGCCCCAGCATTTT. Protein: CASSLGPHQPQHF.

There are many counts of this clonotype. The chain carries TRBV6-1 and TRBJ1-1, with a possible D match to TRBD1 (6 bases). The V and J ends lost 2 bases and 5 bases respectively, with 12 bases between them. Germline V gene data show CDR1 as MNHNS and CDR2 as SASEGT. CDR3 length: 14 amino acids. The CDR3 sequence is CASSESQDRTEAFF. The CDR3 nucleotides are TGTGCCAGCAGTGAATCTCAGGACAGAACTGAAGCTTTCTTT.

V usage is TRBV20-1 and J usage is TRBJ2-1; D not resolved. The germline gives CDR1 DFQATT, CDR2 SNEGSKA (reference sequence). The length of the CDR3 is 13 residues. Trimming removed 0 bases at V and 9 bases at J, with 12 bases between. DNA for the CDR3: TGCAGTGCTAGAGATCTGGTTCCAGGTGAGCAGTTCTTC. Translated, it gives CSARDLVPGEQFF.

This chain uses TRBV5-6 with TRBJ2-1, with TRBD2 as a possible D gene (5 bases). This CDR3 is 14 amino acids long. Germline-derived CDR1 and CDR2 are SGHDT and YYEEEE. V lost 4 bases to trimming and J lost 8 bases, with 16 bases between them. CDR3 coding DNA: TGTGCCAGCAGCCCCGAGAGGGCCGGGGATGAGCAGTTCTTC. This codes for CASSPERAGDEQFF.

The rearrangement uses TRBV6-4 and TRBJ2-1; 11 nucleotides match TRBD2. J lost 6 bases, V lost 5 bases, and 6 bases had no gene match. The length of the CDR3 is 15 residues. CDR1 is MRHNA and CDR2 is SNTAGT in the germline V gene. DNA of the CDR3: TGTGCCAGCAGTCCCACTAGCGGGGGATTCAATGAGCAGTTCTTC. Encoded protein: CASSPTSGGFNEQFF.

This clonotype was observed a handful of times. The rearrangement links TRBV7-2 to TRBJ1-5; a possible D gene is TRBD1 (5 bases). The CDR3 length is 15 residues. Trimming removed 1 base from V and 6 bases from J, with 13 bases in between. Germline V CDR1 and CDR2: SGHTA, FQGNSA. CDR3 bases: TGTGCCAGCAGCTTAGAGGGGTCCAGGGTTCAGCCCCAGCATTTT. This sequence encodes CASSLEGSRVQPQHF.

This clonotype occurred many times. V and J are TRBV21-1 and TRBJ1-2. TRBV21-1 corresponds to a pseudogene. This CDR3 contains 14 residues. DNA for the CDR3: TGTGCCAGCAGCAAAGCGCGGGGTGGATATGGCTACACCTTC. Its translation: CASSKARGGYGYTF.

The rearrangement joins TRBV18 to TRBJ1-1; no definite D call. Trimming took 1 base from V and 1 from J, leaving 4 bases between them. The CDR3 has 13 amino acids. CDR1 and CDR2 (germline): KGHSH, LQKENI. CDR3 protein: CASSPRQNTEAFF. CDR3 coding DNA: TGTGCCAGCTCACCACGGCAGAACACTGAAGCTTTCTTT. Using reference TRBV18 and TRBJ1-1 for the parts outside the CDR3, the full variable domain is NAGVMQNPRHLVRRRGQEARLRCSPMKGHSHVYWYRQLPEEGLKFMVYLQKENIIDESGMPKERFSAEFPKEGPSILRIQQVVRGDSAAYFCASSPRQNTEAFFGQGTRLTVV.